Listed below are T cell receptor beta chains from one sample, sequenced in a study of blood T cell repertoires in COVID-19. TCRdb keeps only in-frame clones here, not all; method: immunoSEQ multiplex PCR. Among 250,000 to 300,000 clones listed, 86% were seen once. Sequencing input: peripheral blood. The source is a man between 18 and 29 years old with active or convalescent COVID-19. The CDR3 runs from the conserved cysteine through the conserved F or W. Each record gives: J gene, D gene, V gene, clone size, CDR3 protein, CDR3 DNA. The D gene is left open where the match is weak. Not every row has a clone size; where given, it reads once, few, many or a size class.

j_gene: TRBJ2-7; d_gene: TRBD2; v_gene: TRBV19; abundance: -; CDR3aa: CASSPFSGRTDEQYF; CDR3nt: TGTGCCAGTAGCCCCTTTAGCGGGAGGACCGACGAGCAGTACTTC
j_gene: TRBJ1-2; d_gene: TRBD1; v_gene: TRBV18; abundance: -; CDR3aa: CASSPRQGQSPGYTF; CDR3nt: TGTGCCAGCTCACCCCGACAGGGCCAGTCGCCTGGCTACACCTTC
j_gene: TRBJ1-5; d_gene: -; v_gene: TRBV19; abundance: -; CDR3aa: CASSNTRQPQHF; CDR3nt: TGTGCCAGTAGTAACACGCGGCAGCCCCAGCATTTT
j_gene: TRBJ2-6; d_gene: -; v_gene: TRBV2; abundance: -; CDR3aa: CASSSQATGANVLTF; CDR3nt: TGTGCCAGCAGTTCCCAGGCCACAGGGGCCAACGTCCTGACTTTC
j_gene: TRBJ1-6; d_gene: -; v_gene: TRBV5-4; abundance: -; CDR3aa: CASTLGEGESRSTPLHF; CDR3nt: TGTGCCAGCACCCTGGGTGAGGGGGAGTCTAGGTCGACACCCCTCCACTTT
j_gene: TRBJ1-2; d_gene: -; v_gene: TRBV5-8; abundance: -; CDR3aa: CASSLIPGGGYTF; CDR3nt: TGTGCCAGCAGCTTGATTCCGGGGGGCGGCTACACCTTC
j_gene: TRBJ2-5; d_gene: -; v_gene: TRBV5-1; abundance: -; CDR3aa: CASSFFGRIQETQYF; CDR3nt: TGCGCCAGCAGCTTCTTTGGCAGAATCCAAGAGACCCAGTACTTC
j_gene: TRBJ2-3; d_gene: TRBD2; v_gene: TRBV7-3; abundance: -; CDR3aa: CASSLGGPGLATDTQYF; CDR3nt: TGTGCCAGCAGCTTGGGGGGGCCGGGACTAGCCACAGATACGCAGTATTTT
j_gene: TRBJ1-2; d_gene: TRBD1; v_gene: TRBV28; abundance: -; CDR3aa: CASSLGTANYGYTF; CDR3nt: TGTGCCAGCAGTTTGGGGACAGCCAACTATGGCTACACCTTC
j_gene: TRBJ1-5; d_gene: -; v_gene: TRBV28; abundance: -; CDR3aa: CASSSTSGVNQPQHF; CDR3nt: TGTGCCAGCAGTTCCACCTCGGGGGTGAATCAGCCCCAGCATTTT
j_gene: TRBJ1-2; d_gene: -; v_gene: TRBV29-1; abundance: -; CDR3aa: CSVYLRQEYGYTF; CDR3nt: TGCAGCGTTTATTTGAGACAGGAGTATGGCTACACCTTC
j_gene: TRBJ2-3; d_gene: TRBD2; v_gene: TRBV6-6; abundance: -; CDR3aa: CASTFVTSLTDTQYF; CDR3nt: TGTGCCAGCACCTTCGTGACTAGCCTGACAGATACGCAGTATTTT
j_gene: TRBJ2-7; d_gene: -; v_gene: TRBV7-2; abundance: -; CDR3aa: CASSLFEGVGEQYF; CDR3nt: TGTGCCAGCAGCTTATTCGAGGGAGTAGGCGAGCAGTACTTC
j_gene: TRBJ2-2; d_gene: -; v_gene: TRBV6-5; abundance: few; CDR3aa: CASRPQTRATGELFF; CDR3nt: TGTGCCAGCAGACCACAGACCAGGGCCACCGGGGAGCTGTTTTTT
j_gene: TRBJ2-5; d_gene: -; v_gene: TRBV7-9; abundance: -; CDR3aa: CASSLGTGGTQETQYF; CDR3nt: TGTGCCAGCAGCTTAGGGACAGGAGGGACCCAAGAGACCCAGTACTTC
j_gene: TRBJ2-5; d_gene: -; v_gene: TRBV27; abundance: -; CDR3aa: CASSPRDLYETQYF; CDR3nt: TGTGCCAGCAGTCCCCGGGATCTATATGAGACCCAGTACTTC
j_gene: TRBJ2-7; d_gene: TRBD1; v_gene: TRBV6-5; abundance: -; CDR3aa: CASSYALGTGVHEQYF; CDR3nt: TGTGCCAGCAGTTACGCGTTGGGGACAGGGGTCCACGAGCAGTACTTC
j_gene: TRBJ2-2; d_gene: TRBD1; v_gene: TRBV27; abundance: -; CDR3aa: CASSFLGQSTGELFF; CDR3nt: TGTGCCAGCAGTTTTTTGGGACAGAGCACCGGGGAGCTGTTTTTT
j_gene: TRBJ1-2; d_gene: TRBD1; v_gene: TRBV25-1; abundance: -; CDR3aa: CASGGQPGGYTF; CDR3nt: TGTGCCAGCGGGGGACAGCCGGGGGGCTACACCTTC
j_gene: TRBJ2-1; d_gene: TRBD2; v_gene: TRBV24-1; abundance: -; CDR3aa: CATERGAGNEQFF; CDR3nt: TGTGCCACCGAGCGGGGGGCGGGCAATGAGCAGTTCTTC
j_gene: TRBJ1-6; d_gene: -; v_gene: TRBV28; abundance: once; CDR3aa: CASKVSSYNSPLHF; CDR3nt: TGTGCCAGCAAAGTGAGCTCCTATAATTCACCCCTCCACTTT
j_gene: TRBJ1-2; d_gene: -; v_gene: TRBV27; abundance: -; CDR3aa: CASSSRGANYGYTF; CDR3nt: TGTGCCAGCAGTAGCAGGGGAGCTAACTATGGCTACACCTTC
j_gene: TRBJ1-2; d_gene: TRBD1; v_gene: TRBV7-2; abundance: -; CDR3aa: CASSPGQGMNGYTF; CDR3nt: TGTGCCAGCAGCCCGGGACAGGGGATGAATGGCTACACCTTC
j_gene: TRBJ1-5; d_gene: -; v_gene: TRBV6-6; abundance: -; CDR3aa: CASSYSWQGGFQPQHF; CDR3nt: TGTGCCAGCAGTTACTCGTGGCAGGGAGGATTTCAGCCCCAGCATTTT
j_gene: TRBJ2-1; d_gene: TRBD2; v_gene: TRBV7-9; abundance: -; CDR3aa: CASRSSGSSNEQFF; CDR3nt: TGTGCCAGCAGATCAAGCGGGAGTTCTAATGAGCAGTTCTTC
j_gene: TRBJ2-7; d_gene: TRBD1; v_gene: TRBV7-6; abundance: -; CDR3aa: CASSQTDRGEQYF; CDR3nt: TGTGCCAGCAGCCAAACCGACAGGGGAGAGCAGTACTTC
j_gene: TRBJ2-1; d_gene: TRBD2; v_gene: TRBV3-1/TRBV3-2; abundance: -; CDR3aa: CASSHGRGSNEQFF; CDR3nt: TGTGCCAGCAGCCACGGGAGGGGCTCCAATGAGCAGTTCTTC
j_gene: TRBJ2-5; d_gene: -; v_gene: TRBV14; abundance: -; CDR3aa: CASSQYSLETQYF; CDR3nt: TGTGCCAGCAGCCAGTACTCCCTTGAGACCCAGTACTTC
j_gene: TRBJ1-5; d_gene: TRBD1; v_gene: TRBV7-9; abundance: few; CDR3aa: CASSPSGTGTNQPQHF; CDR3nt: TGTGCCAGCAGCCCCTCCGGGACAGGGACGAATCAGCCCCAGCATTTT
j_gene: TRBJ2-5; d_gene: -; v_gene: TRBV24-1; abundance: -; CDR3aa: CATSDLPPDFGETQYF; CDR3nt: TGTGCCACCAGTGATTTGCCTCCAGACTTCGGGGAGACCCAGTACTTC
j_gene: TRBJ2-3; d_gene: -; v_gene: TRBV24-1; abundance: -; CDR3aa: CATSDPSVPGADTQYF; CDR3nt: TGTGCCACCAGTGACCCTAGCGTCCCGGGGGCAGATACGCAGTATTTT
j_gene: TRBJ2-3; d_gene: TRBD1; v_gene: TRBV27; abundance: -; CDR3aa: CASSFPGGPDTQYF; CDR3nt: TGTGCCAGCAGTTTTCCAGGGGGCCCAGATACGCAGTATTTT
j_gene: TRBJ2-7; d_gene: TRBD2; v_gene: TRBV30; abundance: -; CDR3aa: CAWGPGREQYF; CDR3nt: TGTGCCTGGGGCCCCGGGAGGGAGCAGTACTTC
j_gene: TRBJ2-1; d_gene: TRBD2; v_gene: TRBV19; abundance: -; CDR3aa: CASSIGGLARSRFNEQFF; CDR3nt: TGTGCCAGTAGTATAGGAGGACTAGCGAGGTCTAGGTTCAATGAGCAGTTCTTC
j_gene: TRBJ2-6; d_gene: -; v_gene: TRBV6-5; abundance: -; CDR3aa: CASRPRSGANVLTF; CDR3nt: TGTGCCAGCAGACCGAGGTCTGGGGCCAACGTCCTGACTTTC
j_gene: TRBJ2-5; d_gene: -; v_gene: TRBV27; abundance: -; CDR3aa: CASSLLQGGETQYF; CDR3nt: TGTGCCAGCAGTTTACTACAGGGTGGAGAGACCCAGTACTTC
j_gene: TRBJ2-5; d_gene: -; v_gene: TRBV7-9; abundance: -; CDR3aa: CASSQSDRHQETQYF; CDR3nt: TGTGCCAGCAGCCAAAGTGACAGACACCAAGAGACCCAGTACTTC
j_gene: TRBJ2-5; d_gene: -; v_gene: TRBV7-9; abundance: -; CDR3aa: CAGGEETQYF; CDR3nt: TGTGCTGGAGGAGAAGAGACCCAGTACTTC
j_gene: TRBJ2-3; d_gene: TRBD1; v_gene: TRBV7-4; abundance: once; CDR3aa: CASSLTGPNTQYF; CDR3nt: TGTGCCAGCAGCCTGACAGGGCCGAATACGCAGTATTTT
j_gene: TRBJ2-7; d_gene: -; v_gene: TRBV7-9; abundance: -; CDR3aa: CASSEGGLREQYF; CDR3nt: TGTGCCAGCAGTGAGGGGGGGTTACGCGAGCAGTACTTC
j_gene: TRBJ2-5; d_gene: -; v_gene: TRBV2; abundance: -; CDR3aa: CASILVQETQYF; CDR3nt: TGTGCCAGCATACTGGTTCAAGAGACCCAGTACTTC
j_gene: TRBJ2-7; d_gene: TRBD1; v_gene: TRBV30; abundance: -; CDR3aa: CAWGDRGTFYEQYF; CDR3nt: TGTGCCTGGGGGGACAGGGGGACGTTCTACGAGCAGTACTTC
j_gene: TRBJ2-1; d_gene: TRBD1; v_gene: TRBV9; abundance: -; CDR3aa: CASSVDGTGQYNEQFF; CDR3nt: TGTGCCAGCAGCGTAGATGGGACAGGGCAATACAATGAGCAGTTCTTC
j_gene: TRBJ2-2; d_gene: TRBD2; v_gene: TRBV5-1; abundance: once; CDR3aa: CASSSGLASNTGELFF; CDR3nt: TGCGCCAGCAGCTCAGGACTAGCCTCGAACACCGGGGAGCTGTTTTTT
j_gene: TRBJ1-2; d_gene: -; v_gene: TRBV5-6; abundance: -; CDR3aa: CASSLDSPGGGYTF; CDR3nt: TGTGCCAGCAGCTTGGACAGTCCCGGCGGGGGCTACACCTTC
j_gene: TRBJ2-5; d_gene: TRBD1; v_gene: TRBV4-3; abundance: -; CDR3aa: CASSLFYGTGSLTHQGTQYF; CDR3nt: TGCGCCAGCAGCCTATTCTACGGGACAGGGAGTTTGACGCACCAAGGGACCCAGTACTTC
j_gene: TRBJ1-5; d_gene: -; v_gene: TRBV25-1; abundance: -; CDR3aa: CASSSGFSQPQHF; CDR3nt: TGTGCCAGCAGTTCCGGGTTTAGTCAGCCCCAGCATTTT
j_gene: TRBJ1-5; d_gene: TRBD1; v_gene: TRBV6-2/TRBV6-3; abundance: -; CDR3aa: CASSGDRTTYSNQPQHF; CDR3nt: TGTGCCAGCAGTGGGGACAGGACGACTTATAGCAATCAGCCCCAGCATTTT
j_gene: TRBJ1-5; d_gene: -; v_gene: TRBV6-5; abundance: few; CDR3aa: CATALGQGSNQPQHF; CDR3nt: TGTGCCACCGCCTTAGGTCAGGGGAGCAATCAGCCCCAGCATTTT
j_gene: TRBJ2-5; d_gene: -; v_gene: TRBV9; abundance: once; CDR3aa: CASSVGPSTQETQYF; CDR3nt: TGTGCCAGCAGCGTTGGCCCCTCAACCCAAGAGACCCAGTACTTC
j_gene: TRBJ2-1; d_gene: TRBD2; v_gene: TRBV19; abundance: -; CDR3aa: CASGTSAGLNEQFF; CDR3nt: TGTGCCAGTGGGACTAGCGCAGGGCTCAATGAGCAGTTCTTC
j_gene: TRBJ1-1; d_gene: -; v_gene: TRBV5-1; abundance: -; CDR3aa: CASSLLGGDTEAFF; CDR3nt: TGCGCCAGCAGCTTGCTCGGGGGAGACACTGAAGCTTTCTTT
j_gene: TRBJ1-1; d_gene: TRBD1; v_gene: TRBV5-1; abundance: once; CDR3aa: CASSRGGTGNTEAFF; CDR3nt: TGCGCCAGCAGCCGGGGAGGGACAGGGAACACTGAAGCTTTCTTT
j_gene: TRBJ2-3; d_gene: -; v_gene: TRBV5-1; abundance: -; CDR3aa: CASRPLGLVGVTQYF; CDR3nt: TGCGCCAGCAGACCACTAGGGTTGGTCGGTGTTACGCAGTATTTT
j_gene: TRBJ1-1; d_gene: -; v_gene: TRBV11-2; abundance: -; CDR3aa: CASSHTNTEAFF; CDR3nt: TGTGCCAGCAGCCACACGAACACTGAAGCTTTCTTT
j_gene: TRBJ1-6; d_gene: -; v_gene: TRBV7-6; abundance: -; CDR3aa: CASSLGGTGIEDSPLHF; CDR3nt: TGTGCCAGCAGCTTAGGTGGCACCGGAATTGAGGATTCACCCCTCCACTTT
j_gene: TRBJ1-1; d_gene: -; v_gene: TRBV6-5; abundance: -; CDR3aa: CASNGGMNTEAFF; CDR3nt: TGTGCCAGCAATGGGGGGATGAACACTGAAGCTTTCTTT
j_gene: TRBJ1-1; d_gene: TRBD1; v_gene: TRBV3-1/TRBV3-2; abundance: -; CDR3aa: CASSWTGAADTEAFF; CDR3nt: TGTGCCAGCAGCTGGACAGGGGCGGCGGACACTGAAGCTTTCTTT
j_gene: TRBJ2-3; d_gene: TRBD2; v_gene: TRBV19; abundance: once; CDR3aa: CASRLAGGTDTQYF; CDR3nt: TGTGCCAGCAGACTAGCGGGAGGGACAGATACGCAGTATTTT